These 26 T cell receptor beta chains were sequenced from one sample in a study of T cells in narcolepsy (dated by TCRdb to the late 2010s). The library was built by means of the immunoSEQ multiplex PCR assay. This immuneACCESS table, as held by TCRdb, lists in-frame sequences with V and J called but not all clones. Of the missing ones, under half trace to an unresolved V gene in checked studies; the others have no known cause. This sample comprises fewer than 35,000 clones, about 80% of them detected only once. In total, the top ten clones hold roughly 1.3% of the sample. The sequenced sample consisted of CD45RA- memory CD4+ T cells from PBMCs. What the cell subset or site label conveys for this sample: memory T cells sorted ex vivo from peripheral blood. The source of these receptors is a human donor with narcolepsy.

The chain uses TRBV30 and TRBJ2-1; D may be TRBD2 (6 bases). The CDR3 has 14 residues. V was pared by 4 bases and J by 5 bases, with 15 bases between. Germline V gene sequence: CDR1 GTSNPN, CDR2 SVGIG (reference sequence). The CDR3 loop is CAWIRSAGHNEQFF. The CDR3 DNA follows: TGTGCCTGGATCCGATCGGCGGGACACAATGAGCAGTTCTTC.

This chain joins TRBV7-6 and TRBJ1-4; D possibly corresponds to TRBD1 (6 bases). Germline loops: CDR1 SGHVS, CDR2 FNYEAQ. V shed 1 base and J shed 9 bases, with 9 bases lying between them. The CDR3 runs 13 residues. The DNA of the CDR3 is TGTGCCAGCAGCTTAGGAGGGGGGAAAAAACTGTTTTTT. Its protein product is CASSLGGGKKLFF.

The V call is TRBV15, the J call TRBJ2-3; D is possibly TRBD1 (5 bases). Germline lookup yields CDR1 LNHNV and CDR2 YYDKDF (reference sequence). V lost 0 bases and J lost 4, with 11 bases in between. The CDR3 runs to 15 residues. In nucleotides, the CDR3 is TGTGCCACCAGCAGAGATCAGGGTTTCGCAGATACGCAGTATTTT. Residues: CATSRDQGFADTQYF.

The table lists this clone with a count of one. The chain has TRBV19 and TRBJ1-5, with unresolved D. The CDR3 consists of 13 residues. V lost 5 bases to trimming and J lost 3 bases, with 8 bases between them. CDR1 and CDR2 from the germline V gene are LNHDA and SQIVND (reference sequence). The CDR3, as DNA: TGTGCCAGTAGTTCCCAGAACAATCAGCCCCAGCATTTT. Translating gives CASSSQNNQPQHF.

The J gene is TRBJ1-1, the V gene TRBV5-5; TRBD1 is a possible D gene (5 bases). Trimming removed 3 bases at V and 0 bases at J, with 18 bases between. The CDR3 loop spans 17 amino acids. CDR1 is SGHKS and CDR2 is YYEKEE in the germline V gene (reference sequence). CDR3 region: CASSWGPPRSMNTEAFF. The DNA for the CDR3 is TGTGCCAGCAGCTGGGGACCGCCAAGGAGCATGAACACTGAAGCTTTCTTT. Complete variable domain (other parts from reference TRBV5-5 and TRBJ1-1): DAGVTQSPTHLIKTRGQQVTLRCSPISGHKSVSWYQQVLGQGPQFIFQYYEKEERGRGNFPDRFSARQFPNYSSELNVNALLLGDSALYLCASSWGPPRSMNTEAFFGQGTRLTVV.

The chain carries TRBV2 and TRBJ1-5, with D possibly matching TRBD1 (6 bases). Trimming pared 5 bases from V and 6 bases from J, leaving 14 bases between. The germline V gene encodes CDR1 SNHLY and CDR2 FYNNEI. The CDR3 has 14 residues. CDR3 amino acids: CASSLTGLSQPQHF. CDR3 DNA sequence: TGTGCCAGCAGTTTGACAGGTTTGAGTCAGCCCCAGCATTTT.

The CDR3 reads CAWSALTVNTEAFF. The CDR3 DNA is TGTGCCTGGAGTGCCCTAACGGTGAACACTGAAGCTTTCTTT. This rearrangement joins TRBV30 to TRBJ1-1; D gene uncertain. CDR1 is GTSNPN and CDR2 is SVGIG in the germline V gene (reference sequence). The CDR3 runs to 14 residues. V shed 1 base and J shed 0 bases, with 9 bases lying between them.

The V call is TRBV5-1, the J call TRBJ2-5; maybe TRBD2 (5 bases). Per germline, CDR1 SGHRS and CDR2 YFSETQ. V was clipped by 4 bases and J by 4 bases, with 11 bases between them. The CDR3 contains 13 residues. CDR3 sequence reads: CASSPGKLETQYF. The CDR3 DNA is TGCGCCAGCAGCCCGGGGAAGCTAGAGACCCAGTACTTC.

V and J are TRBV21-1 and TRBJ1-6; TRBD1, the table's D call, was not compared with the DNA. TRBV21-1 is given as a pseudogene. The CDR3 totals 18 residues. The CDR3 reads CASKVRLRDKPYNSPLHF. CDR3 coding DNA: TGTGCCAGCAAGGTGAGACTCCGGGACAAACCCTATAATTCACCCCTCCACTTT.

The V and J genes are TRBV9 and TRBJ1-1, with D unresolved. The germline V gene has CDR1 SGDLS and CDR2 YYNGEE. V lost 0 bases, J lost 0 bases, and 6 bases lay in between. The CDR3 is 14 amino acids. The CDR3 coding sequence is TGTGCCAGCAGCGTAGAATCGATGAACACTGAAGCTTTCTTT. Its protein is CASSVESMNTEAFF.

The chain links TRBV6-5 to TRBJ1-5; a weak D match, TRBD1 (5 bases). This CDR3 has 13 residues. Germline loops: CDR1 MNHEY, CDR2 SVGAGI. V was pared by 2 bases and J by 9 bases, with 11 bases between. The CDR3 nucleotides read TGTGCCAGCAGTTACGCAGGGAATAGGCCCCAGCATTTT. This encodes CASSYAGNRPQHF.

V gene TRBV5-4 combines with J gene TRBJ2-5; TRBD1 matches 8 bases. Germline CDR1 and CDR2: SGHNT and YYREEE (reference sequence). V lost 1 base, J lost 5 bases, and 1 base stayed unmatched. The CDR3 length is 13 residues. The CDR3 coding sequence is TGTGCCAGCAGCTTGCAGGGGGCGGAGACCCAGTACTTC. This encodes CASSLQGAETQYF.

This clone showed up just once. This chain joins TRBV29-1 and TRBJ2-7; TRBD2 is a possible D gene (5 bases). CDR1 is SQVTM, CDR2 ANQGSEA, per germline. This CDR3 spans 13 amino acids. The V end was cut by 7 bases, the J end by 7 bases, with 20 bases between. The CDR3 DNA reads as TGCAGCGGCCGGGATGGGTCTGGTGAGGAGCAGTACTTC. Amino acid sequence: CSGRDGSGEEQYF.

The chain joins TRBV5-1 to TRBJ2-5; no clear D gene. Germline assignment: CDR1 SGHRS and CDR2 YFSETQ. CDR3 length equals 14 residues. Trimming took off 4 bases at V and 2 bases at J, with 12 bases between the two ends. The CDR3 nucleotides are TGCGCCAGCAGCCCCGACGGTTCACAAGAGACCCAGTACTTC. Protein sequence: CASSPDGSQETQYF.

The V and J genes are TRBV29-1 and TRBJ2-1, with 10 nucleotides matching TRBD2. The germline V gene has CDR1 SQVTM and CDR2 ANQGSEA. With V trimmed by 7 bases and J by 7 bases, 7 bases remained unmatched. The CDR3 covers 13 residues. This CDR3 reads CSGKRGGVNEQFF. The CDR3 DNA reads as TGCAGCGGAAAGCGGGGGGGGGTTAATGAGCAGTTCTTC.

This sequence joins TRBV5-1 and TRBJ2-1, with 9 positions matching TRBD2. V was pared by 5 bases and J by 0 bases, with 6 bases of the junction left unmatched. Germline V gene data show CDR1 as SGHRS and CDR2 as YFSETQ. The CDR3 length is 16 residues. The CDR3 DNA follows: TGCGCCAGCAGTTCAAATAGCGGGGGCTCCTACAATGAGCAGTTCTTC. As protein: CASSSNSGGSYNEQFF.

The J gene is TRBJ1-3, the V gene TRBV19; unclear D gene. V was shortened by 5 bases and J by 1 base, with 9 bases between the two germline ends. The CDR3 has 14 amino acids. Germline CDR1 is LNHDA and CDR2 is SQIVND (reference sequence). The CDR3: CASSVLGSGNTIYF. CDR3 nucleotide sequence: TGTGCCAGTAGTGTCCTTGGATCTGGAAACACCATATATTTT.

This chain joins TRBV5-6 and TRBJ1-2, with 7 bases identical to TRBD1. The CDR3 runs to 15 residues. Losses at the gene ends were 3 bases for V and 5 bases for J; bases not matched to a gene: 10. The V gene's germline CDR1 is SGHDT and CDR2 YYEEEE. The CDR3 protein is CASSSGGAGGYGYTF. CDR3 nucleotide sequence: TGTGCCAGCAGCTCCGGTGGGGCAGGGGGTTATGGCTACACCTTC. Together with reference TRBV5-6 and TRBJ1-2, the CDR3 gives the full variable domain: DAGVTQSPTHLIKTRGQQVTLRCSPKSGHDTVSWYQQALGQGPQFIFQYYEEEERQRGNFPDRFSGHQFPNYSSELNVNALLLGDSALYLCASSSGGAGGYGYTFGSGTRLTVV.

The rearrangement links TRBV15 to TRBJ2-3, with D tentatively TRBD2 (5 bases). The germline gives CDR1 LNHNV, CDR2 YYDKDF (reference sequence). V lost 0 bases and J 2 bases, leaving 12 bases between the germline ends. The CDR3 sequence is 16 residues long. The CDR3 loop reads CATSRDGGYDTDTQYF. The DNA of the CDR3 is TGTGCCACCAGCAGAGATGGCGGGTACGACACAGATACGCAGTATTTT.

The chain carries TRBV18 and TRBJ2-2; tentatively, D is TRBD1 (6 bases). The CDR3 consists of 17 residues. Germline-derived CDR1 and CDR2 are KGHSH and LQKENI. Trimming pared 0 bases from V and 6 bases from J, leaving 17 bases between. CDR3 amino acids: CASSPPKLRDTPGELFF. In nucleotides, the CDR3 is TGTGCCAGCTCACCACCGAAGCTCAGGGACACCCCCGGGGAGCTGTTTTTT. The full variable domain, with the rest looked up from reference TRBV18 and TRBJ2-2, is NAGVMQNPRHLVRRRGQEARLRCSPMKGHSHVYWYRQLPEEGLKFMVYLQKENIIDESGMPKERFSAEFPKEGPSILRIQQVVRGDSAAYFCASSPPKLRDTPGELFFGEGSRLTVL.

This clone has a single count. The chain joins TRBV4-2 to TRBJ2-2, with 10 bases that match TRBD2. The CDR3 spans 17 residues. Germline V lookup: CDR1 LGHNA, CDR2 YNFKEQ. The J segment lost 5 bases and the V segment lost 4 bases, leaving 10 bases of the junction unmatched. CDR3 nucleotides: TGTGCCAGCAGCCCCTCTAGCGGGGGATTTGGTACCGGGGAGCTGTTTTTT. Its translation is CASSPSSGGFGTGELFF.

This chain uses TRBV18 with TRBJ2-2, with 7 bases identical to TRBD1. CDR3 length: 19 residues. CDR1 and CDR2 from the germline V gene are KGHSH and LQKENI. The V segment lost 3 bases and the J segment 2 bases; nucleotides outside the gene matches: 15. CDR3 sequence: CASSPPVVTRDSNTGELFF. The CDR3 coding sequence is TGTGCCAGCTCACCCCCGGTAGTAACTCGGGACAGCAACACCGGGGAGCTGTTTTTT.

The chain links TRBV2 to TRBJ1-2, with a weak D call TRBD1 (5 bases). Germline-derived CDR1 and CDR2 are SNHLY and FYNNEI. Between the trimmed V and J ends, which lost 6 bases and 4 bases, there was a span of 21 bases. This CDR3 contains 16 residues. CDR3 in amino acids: CASRGAGQGLIYGYTF. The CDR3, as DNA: TGTGCCAGCAGAGGCGCCGGCCAGGGCTTAATCTATGGCTACACCTTC.

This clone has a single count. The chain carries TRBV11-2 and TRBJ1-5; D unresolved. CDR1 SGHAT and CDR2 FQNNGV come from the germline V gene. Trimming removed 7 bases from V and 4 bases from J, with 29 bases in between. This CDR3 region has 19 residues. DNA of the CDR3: TGTGCCAGCAACCTCAGTCCCAAACCGGAGGGAGTGAGAAATCAGCCCCAGCATTTT. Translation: CASNLSPKPEGVRNQPQHF.

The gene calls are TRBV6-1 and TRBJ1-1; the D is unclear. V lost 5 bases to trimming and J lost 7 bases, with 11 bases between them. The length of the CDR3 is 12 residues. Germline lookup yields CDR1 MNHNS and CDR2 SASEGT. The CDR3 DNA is TGTGCCAGCAGTTCACCAGTGGGTGAAGCTTTCTTT. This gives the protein CASSSPVGEAFF.

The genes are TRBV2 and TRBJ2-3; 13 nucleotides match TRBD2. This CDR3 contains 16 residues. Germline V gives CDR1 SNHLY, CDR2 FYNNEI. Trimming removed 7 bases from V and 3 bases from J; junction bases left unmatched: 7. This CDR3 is CASTLVLAGGTDTQYF. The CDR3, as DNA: TGTGCCAGCACCCTGGTACTAGCGGGGGGGACAGATACGCAGTATTTT.